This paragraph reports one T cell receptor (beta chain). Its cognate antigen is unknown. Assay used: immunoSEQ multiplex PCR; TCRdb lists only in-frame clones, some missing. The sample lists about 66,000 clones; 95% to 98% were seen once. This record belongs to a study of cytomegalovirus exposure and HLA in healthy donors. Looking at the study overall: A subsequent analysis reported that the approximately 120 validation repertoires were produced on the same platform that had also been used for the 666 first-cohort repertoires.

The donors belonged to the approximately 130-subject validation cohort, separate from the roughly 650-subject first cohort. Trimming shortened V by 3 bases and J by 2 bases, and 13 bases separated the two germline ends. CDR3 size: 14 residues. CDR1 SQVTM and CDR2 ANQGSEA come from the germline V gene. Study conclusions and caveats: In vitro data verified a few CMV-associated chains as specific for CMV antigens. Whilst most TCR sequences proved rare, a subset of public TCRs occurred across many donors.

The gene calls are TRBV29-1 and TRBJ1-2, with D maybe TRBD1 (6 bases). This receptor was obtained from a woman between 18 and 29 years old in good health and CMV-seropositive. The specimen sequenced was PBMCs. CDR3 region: CSVETTGVNYGYTF. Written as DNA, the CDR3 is TGCAGCGTTGAGACGACAGGTGTGAACTATGGCTACACCTTC. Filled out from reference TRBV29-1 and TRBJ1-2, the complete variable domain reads SAVISQKPSRDICQRGTSLTIQCQVDSQVTMMFWYRQQPGQSLTLIATANQGSEATYESGFVIDKFPISRPNLTFSTLTVSNMSPEDSSIYLCSVETTGVNYGYTFGSGTRLTVV.